The 19 T cell receptor beta chains below come from one sample, sequenced in a study of radiotherapy plus CTLA-4 blockade in lung cancer. Data came from immunoSEQ multiplex PCR; TCRdb stores just in-frame clones and leaves some out. The table has approximately 110,000 clones, 81% seen once; the top ten hold less than 4%. The specimen was peripheral blood, collected from a patient treated with radiotherapy plus ipilimumab. Receptor source: a human donor with non-small cell lung cancer that progressed on radiotherapy plus ipilimumab. Some clones in this sample may be carry-over from other donors' samples.

This clone appeared a single time. The chain carries TRBV18 and TRBJ1-5; 9 positions match TRBD1. J was trimmed by 1 base and V by 1 base; bases with no gene match: 2. The germline CDR1 and CDR2 sequences are KGHSH and LQKENI. CDR3 length: 16 residues. In DNA, the CDR3 is TGTGCCAGCTCACCACAGGGACAGGGAAGCAATCAGCCCCAGCATTTT. This gives the protein CASSPQGQGSNQPQHF. Supplemented by reference TRBV18 and TRBJ1-5, the full variable domain reads NAGVMQNPRHLVRRRGQEARLRCSPMKGHSHVYWYRQLPEEGLKFMVYLQKENIIDESGMPKERFSAEFPKEGPSILRIQQVVRGDSAAYFCASSPQGQGSNQPQHFGDGTRLSIL.

The chain employs TRBV11-3 and TRBJ1-1; 8 nucleotides agree with TRBD1. The CDR3 runs to 15 residues. From germline, CDR1 is SGHNT and CDR2 YENEEA. With V trimmed by 5 bases and J by 2 bases, 7 bases remained unmatched. Written as DNA, the CDR3 is TGTGCCAGCAGCCCCCGGACAGGGTCAAACACTGAAGCTTTCTTT. This gives the protein CASSPRTGSNTEAFF.

In this sample, this clone turned up a few times. The chain couples TRBV6-5 to TRBJ2-7, with D possibly matching TRBD1 (6 bases). V dropped 6 bases and J dropped 2 bases, with 11 bases sitting between them. There are 13 residues in the CDR3. Looked up from germline, CDR1 is MNHEY and CDR2 is SVGAGI. DNA for the CDR3: TGTGCCAGCAGCCATCAGGGGCCCTACGAGCAGTACTTC. This encodes CASSHQGPYEQYF.

The chain uses TRBV5-1 and TRBJ1-3, with D possibly matching TRBD1 (5 bases). Germline V gives CDR1 SGHRS, CDR2 YFSETQ. The CDR3 has 15 residues. V was pared by 4 bases and J by 2 bases, with 13 bases between. CDR3 loop: CASSLGTAAGNTIYF. DNA for the CDR3: TGCGCCAGCAGCCTGGGGACTGCGGCTGGAAACACCATATATTTT. The full variable domain, completed using reference TRBV5-1 and TRBJ1-3, is KAGVTQTPRYLIKTRGQQVTLSCSPISGHRSVSWYQQTPGQGLQFLFEYFSETQRNKGNFPGRFSGRQFSNSRSEMNVSTLELGDSALYLCASSLGTAAGNTIYFGEGSWLTVV.

The chain is built from TRBV28 and TRBJ2-3, with D maybe TRBD1 (6 bases). V lost 7 bases and J lost 3, with 20 bases in between. Germline V lookup: CDR1 MDHEN, CDR2 SYDVKM. The CDR3 sequence is 16 residues long. Here the CDR3 reads CASKNTGYLGTDTQYF. The DNA of the CDR3 is TGTGCCAGCAAAAATACAGGGTATCTCGGTACAGATACGCAGTATTTT.

A few counts support this clone. The rearrangement links TRBV2 to TRBJ1-5; weak D call: TRBD1 (6 bases). The germline V gene encodes CDR1 SNHLY and CDR2 FYNNEI. V lost 4 bases and J lost 4, with 11 bases in between. The CDR3 is 14 amino acids. This chain's CDR3 is CASSGLRGNQPQHF. The CDR3 coding sequence is TGTGCCAGCAGTGGGCTTAGGGGGAATCAGCCCCAGCATTTT.

This clone showed up just once. This chain uses TRBV5-1 with TRBJ2-7, with D perhaps matching TRBD1 or TRBD2 (5 bases each). The germline CDR1 and CDR2 sequences are SGHRS and YFSETQ. The CDR3 consists of 15 residues. Trimming left V 4 bases short and J 4 bases short, with 18 bases between. The CDR3 nucleotides read TGCGCCAGCAGCCTGGAGGTGGGGCTAGGGTACGAGCAGTACTTC. Its translation: CASSLEVGLGYEQYF.

J is TRBJ1-6 and V is TRBV25-1, with 8 bases aligning to TRBD1. Looked up from germline, CDR1 is MGHDK and CDR2 is SYGVNS. The CDR3 spans 14 residues. V lost 6 bases to trimming and J lost 9 bases; unmatched junction nucleotides: 7. CDR3 protein: CASSPSGGGSPLHF. The CDR3 DNA reads TGTGCCAGCAGCCCTTCAGGGGGCGGTTCACCCCTCCACTTT.

The chain combines TRBV29-1 with TRBJ1-2; D ambiguous. This CDR3 is built from 14 residues. With 3 bases removed from V and 3 bases from J, the gap between germline ends came to 14 bases. CDR1 SQVTM and CDR2 ANQGSEA come from the germline V gene. The CDR3, as DNA: TGCAGCGTTGAGGTTGACCGAAGCTACTATGGCTACACCTTC. It translates to CSVEVDRSYYGYTF.

The chain joins TRBV14 to TRBJ2-1; 10 positions agree with TRBD1. Losses at the gene ends were 1 base for V and 10 bases for J; bases not matched to a gene: 7. The germline gives CDR1 SGHDN, CDR2 FVKESK. The CDR3 runs 15 residues. In DNA, the CDR3 is TGTGCCAGCAGCCAAGGGGGGACAGGGGCGTGGGAGCAGTTCTTC. This codes for CASSQGGTGAWEQFF.

This chain uses TRBV5-1 with TRBJ2-7; D may be TRBD1 (6 bases). The V end lost 0 bases, the J end lost 2 bases, and 12 bases lay between the germline ends. The CDR3 totals 15 residues. From germline, CDR1 is SGHRS and CDR2 YFSETQ. CDR3 in DNA: TGCGCCAGCAGCTTGGAGCAGGGGCGAGCCTACGAGCAGTACTTC. It specifies CASSLEQGRAYEQYF.

The chain employs TRBV15 and TRBJ1-5, with D perhaps TRBD1 (6 bases). The germline V gene encodes CDR1 LNHNV and CDR2 YYDKDF (reference sequence). The CDR3 is made up of 16 amino acids. V lost 2 bases and J lost 2, with 13 bases in between. In nucleotides, the CDR3 is TGTGCCACCAGCAGAAAACAGGGTTCGGGCAATCAGCCCCAGCATTTT. This translates into CATSRKQGSGNQPQHF.

V and J are TRBV2 and TRBJ2-2; tentatively, D is TRBD2 (5 bases). The germline V and J ends were trimmed by 3 bases and 7 bases, with 9 bases remaining between them. The CDR3 runs to 13 residues. Germline CDR1 and CDR2: SNHLY and FYNNEI. The chain's CDR3 is CASSERANGELFF. CDR3 sequence (DNA): TGTGCCAGCAGTGAGAGGGCGAACGGGGAGCTGTTTTTT.

The rearrangement uses TRBV19 and TRBJ1-1; D is unclear. Trimming removed 4 bases at V and 3 bases at J, with 15 bases between. Germline values: CDR1 LNHDA, CDR2 SQIVND (reference sequence). This CDR3 has 15 amino acids. The CDR3 DNA sequence: TGTGCCAGTAGTACCGACGAGGGTATATACACTGAAGCTTTCTTT. Residues: CASSTDEGIYTEAFF.

V gene TRBV7-2 combines with J gene TRBJ2-3; D possibly uses TRBD1 or TRBD2 (6 bases each). CDR1 is SGHTA, CDR2 FQGNSA, per germline. Trimming removed 0 bases at V and 0 bases at J, with 10 bases between. The CDR3 extends over 16 amino acids. The CDR3 nucleotides read TGTGCCAGCAGCTTAGCGGGGGGCCCTAGCACAGATACGCAGTATTTT. It is translated as CASSLAGGPSTDTQYF.

The J gene is TRBJ1-6, the V gene TRBV6-5, with D tentatively TRBD1 (6 bases). Trimming cost V 3 bases and J 8 bases, with 17 bases left between them. Germline lookup yields CDR1 MNHEY and CDR2 SVGAGI. The CDR3 totals 16 residues. DNA of the CDR3: TGTGCCAGCAGTTATACCGGGGGGCGCGTTGATTCACCCCTCCACTTT. Translation: CASSYTGGRVDSPLHF.

This clone was counted only a few times. The chain has TRBV6-6 and TRBJ2-7, with D possibly being TRBD2 (7 bases). The V end lost 4 bases, the J end lost 0 bases, and 16 bases lay between the germline ends. CDR1 MNHNY and CDR2 SVGAGI come from the germline V gene (reference sequence). This CDR3 has 16 residues. CDR3 nucleotide sequence: TGTGCCAGCAGTTTTCCCAGAGGGGGGGGCTCCTACGAGCAGTACTTC. Translated, it gives CASSFPRGGGSYEQYF.

The gene calls are TRBV9 and TRBJ1-1; possibly TRBD1 for D (6 bases). The V end lost 7 bases, the J end lost 0 bases, and 10 bases lay between the germline ends. This CDR3 has 13 residues. Germline values: CDR1 SGDLS, CDR2 YYNGEE. CDR3 DNA: TGTGCCAGCCACAGGGTCTTGAACACTGAAGCTTTCTTT. Protein product: CASHRVLNTEAFF.

This clone was observed once. The chain couples TRBV18 to TRBJ2-2, with 14 bases fitting TRBD2. The CDR3 extends over 16 amino acids. V dropped 3 bases and J dropped 3; count of bases not matched to a gene: 0. Germline V gene sequence: CDR1 KGHSH, CDR2 LQKENI. CDR3 bases: TGTGCCAGCTCACCGACTAGCGGGAGGGACACCGGGGAGCTGTTTTTT. The encoded protein is CASSPTSGRDTGELFF.